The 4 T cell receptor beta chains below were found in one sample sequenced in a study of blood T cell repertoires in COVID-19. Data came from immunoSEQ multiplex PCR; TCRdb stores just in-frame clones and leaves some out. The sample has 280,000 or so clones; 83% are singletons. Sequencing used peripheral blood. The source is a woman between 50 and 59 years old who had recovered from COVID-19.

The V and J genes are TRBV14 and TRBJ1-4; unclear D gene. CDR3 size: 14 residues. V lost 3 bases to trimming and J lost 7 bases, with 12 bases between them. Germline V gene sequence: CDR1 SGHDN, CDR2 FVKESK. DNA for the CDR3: TGTGCCAGCAGCCAGGGCCAGGACTCTGAAAAACTGTTTTTT. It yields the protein CASSQGQDSEKLFF.

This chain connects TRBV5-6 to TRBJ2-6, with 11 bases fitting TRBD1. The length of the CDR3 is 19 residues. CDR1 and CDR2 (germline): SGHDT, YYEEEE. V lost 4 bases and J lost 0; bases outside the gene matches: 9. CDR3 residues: CASSVLPGTGGSGANVLTF. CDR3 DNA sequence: TGTGCCAGCAGCGTCTTGCCCGGGACAGGGGGCTCTGGGGCCAACGTCCTGACTTTC.

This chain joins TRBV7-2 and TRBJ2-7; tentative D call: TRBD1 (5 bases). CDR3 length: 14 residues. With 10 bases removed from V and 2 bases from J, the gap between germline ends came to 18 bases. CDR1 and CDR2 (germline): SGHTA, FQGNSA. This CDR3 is CATGVGAGTYEQYF. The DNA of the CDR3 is TGTGCCACCGGAGTAGGGGCCGGCACCTACGAGCAGTACTTC. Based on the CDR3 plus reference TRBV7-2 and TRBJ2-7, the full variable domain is GAGVSQSPSNKVTEKGKDVELRCDPISGHTALYWYRQSLGQGLEFLIYFQGNSAPDKSGLPSDRFSAERTGGSVSTLTIQRTQQEDSAVYLCATGVGAGTYEQYFGPGTRLTVT.

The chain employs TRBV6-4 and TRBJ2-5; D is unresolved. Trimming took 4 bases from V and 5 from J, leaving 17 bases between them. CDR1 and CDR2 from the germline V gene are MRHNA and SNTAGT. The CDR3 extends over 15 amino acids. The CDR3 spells CASSVEGGTGETQYF. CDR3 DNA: TGTGCCAGCAGTGTGGAAGGTGGCACCGGGGAGACCCAGTACTTC.